This entry lists 31 T cell receptor beta chains sequenced from one sample in a study of human T cells and chemical hapten exposure. TCRdb independently ran MiXCR on the RACE reads; one entry per CDR3 protein. This sample has 85,000 to 130,000 distinct CDR3 sequences, with 9% to 15% found just once. This sample's time point: pre-sensitization, week 0. As for treatment: therapeutic diphenylcyclopropenone sensitization with weekly scalp DPC. The sequencing used whole blood, collected in connection with sensitization to the hapten diphenylcyclopropenone (DPC). These receptors all come from a woman aged 50 to 65 with alopecia areata. Some clones in this sample may be carry-over from other donors' samples.

This clonotype was seen a handful of times. This CDR3 reads CASTKTPQGGTDTQYF. CDR3 sequence (DNA): TGTGCCAGTACCAAGACCCCCCAGGGTGGGACAGATACGCAGTATTTT. The rearrangement joins TRBV19 to TRBJ2-3; D possibly corresponds to TRBD1 (5 bases). Trimming cost V 7 bases and J 3 bases, with 20 bases left between them. Looked up from germline, CDR1 is LNHDA and CDR2 is SQIVND (reference sequence). The CDR3 covers 16 residues. Full variable domain (missing parts from reference TRBV19 and TRBJ2-3): DGGITQSPKYLFRKEGQNVTLSCEQNLNHDAMYWYRQDPGQGLRLIYYSQIVNDFQKGDIAEGYSVSREKKESFPLTVTSAQKNPTAFYLCASTKTPQGGTDTQYFGPGTRLTVL.

This clonotype was seen at least ten times. The chain carries TRBV29-1 and TRBJ1-4, with 10 nucleotides matching TRBD1. The CDR3 totals 14 residues. Germline assignment: CDR1 SQVTM and CDR2 ANQGSEA. The junction had 6 bases not matched to a gene; V was cut back by 6 bases and J by 5 bases. The CDR3 region has the DNA TGCAGCGTAGCTGACAGGGGGCGAAATGAAAAACTGTTTTTT. Protein product: CSVADRGRNEKLFF.

The table lists this clonotype with a few counts. The CDR3: CASISTQGYYGYTF. The CDR3 DNA is TGTGCCAGCATTAGCACACAGGGCTACTATGGCTACACCTTC. This rearrangement joins TRBV28 to TRBJ1-2, with D possibly being TRBD1 (6 bases). Germline V gene sequence: CDR1 MDHEN, CDR2 SYDVKM. The CDR3 consists of 14 residues. With 7 bases removed from V and 3 bases from J, the gap between germline ends came to 15 bases.

In nucleotides, the CDR3 is TGTGCCAGCAGCTTTCCCGGGAACACTGAAGCTTTCTTT. This gives the protein CASSFPGNTEAFF. The chain links TRBV7-9 to TRBJ1-1; D unresolved. The CDR3 loop spans 13 amino acids. CDR1 is SEHNR, CDR2 FQNEAQ, per germline (reference sequence). The ends were cut back, 3 bases at V and 1 base at J, with 6 bases in the middle.

This clonotype was counted at least ten times. This chain connects TRBV4-2 to TRBJ2-5; a weak D match, TRBD1 (6 bases). CDR3 length equals 16 residues. Per germline, CDR1 LGHNA and CDR2 YNFKEQ. V shed 5 bases and J shed 2 bases, with 18 bases lying between them. The CDR3 sequence is CASSIATTQGQETQYF. The CDR3 bases are TGTGCCAGCAGCATCGCGACCACCCAGGGGCAAGAGACCCAGTACTTC.

The chain has TRBV2 and TRBJ1-2, with D uncertain. The CDR3 totals 12 residues. The germline gives CDR1 SNHLY, CDR2 FYNNEI. The V end was cut by 7 bases, the J end by 3 bases, with 9 bases between. The DNA for the CDR3 is TGTGCCAGCAACCCGGACCACTATGGCTACACCTTC. It yields the protein CASNPDHYGYTF.

A few counts support this clonotype. This chain links TRBV18 with TRBJ2-1; tentatively, D is TRBD1 or TRBD2 (5 bases each). The CDR3 is made up of 12 amino acids. The V end was cut by 8 bases, the J end by 6 bases, with 11 bases between. Germline CDR1 reads KGHSH; CDR2 reads LQKENI. The CDR3, as DNA: TGTGCCAGCCTGGGGGTTTCCAATGAGCAGTTCTTC. This translates into CASLGVSNEQFF.

This clonotype was recorded a few times. The gene calls are TRBV11-2 and TRBJ2-3; no clear D gene. The CDR3 has 13 amino acids. Deletions cut 4 bases from V and 3 bases from J, with 8 bases between. Per the germline V gene, CDR1 is SGHAT and CDR2 is FQNNGV. DNA of the CDR3: TGTGCCAGCAGCTGGATCGGAACAGATACGCAGTATTTT. Protein: CASSWIGTDTQYF.

At least ten counts were recorded for this clonotype. The chain uses TRBV28 and TRBJ2-3; maybe TRBD2 (5 bases). V dropped 5 bases and J dropped 0 bases, with 24 bases sitting between them. CDR3 length: 19 residues. Per the germline V gene, CDR1 is MDHEN and CDR2 is SYDVKM. CDR3 residues: CASSVLVVRSAGSTDTQYF. The CDR3 bases are TGTGCCAGCAGTGTTTTGGTTGTTCGGTCCGCGGGTAGCACAGATACGCAGTATTTT.

CDR3 DNA: TGCAGCGTTGAAGGGGTACTAGCGGGAGGGCTTGTGTCCTACAATGAGCAGTTCTTC. It codes for CSVEGVLAGGLVSYNEQFF. This sequence joins TRBV29-1 and TRBJ2-1, with 13 bases fitting TRBD2. The CDR3 loop spans 19 amino acids. The germline V gene has CDR1 SQVTM and CDR2 ANQGSEA. Losses at the gene ends were 1 base for V and 1 base for J; bases not matched to a gene: 10.

This clonotype was detected a few times. The CDR3: CASSRQGQEAFF. The CDR3 DNA sequence: TGTGCCAGCAGTAGACAGGGCCAAGAAGCTTTCTTT. The gene calls are TRBV6-5 and TRBJ1-1, with 7 bases that match TRBD1. The CDR3 has 12 amino acids. V dropped 5 bases and J dropped 8; count of bases not matched to a gene: 5. Germline CDR1 and CDR2: MNHEY and SVGAGI.

V gene TRBV5-1 combines with J gene TRBJ2-3; D unclear. Trimming took off 6 bases at V and 4 bases at J, with 9 bases between the two ends. The CDR3 loop spans 12 amino acids. Germline CDR1 and CDR2: SGHRS and YFSETQ. The CDR3 bases are TGCGCCAGCAAGGTTCGGGCAGATACGCAGTATTTT. Amino acids: CASKVRADTQYF.

This clonotype was found many times. This rearrangement joins TRBV5-5 to TRBJ2-7; tentatively, D is TRBD1 (5 bases). Per germline, CDR1 SGHKS and CDR2 YYEKEE (reference sequence). Trimming took 4 bases from V and 2 from J, leaving 10 bases between them. The CDR3 has 13 amino acids. The CDR3 loop is CASSPQGTYEQYF. CDR3 sequence (DNA): TGTGCCAGCAGCCCCCAGGGTACCTACGAGCAGTACTTC. The full variable domain, with the rest looked up from reference TRBV5-5 and TRBJ2-7, is DAGVTQSPTHLIKTRGQQVTLRCSPISGHKSVSWYQQVLGQGPQFIFQYYEKEERGRGNFPDRFSARQFPNYSSELNVNALLLGDSALYLCASSPQGTYEQYFGPGTRLTVT.

This clonotype was detected only a few times. This sequence joins TRBV11-2 and TRBJ2-1, with D possibly matching TRBD1 (5 bases). The V end lost 5 bases, the J end lost 10 bases, and 12 bases lay between the germline ends. Germline V lookup: CDR1 SGHAT, CDR2 FQNNGV. The CDR3 extends over 12 amino acids. The CDR3 is CASSLKGLEQFF. For the CDR3, the DNA is TGTGCCAGCAGCCTGAAGGGGCTCGAGCAGTTCTTC. The entire variable domain, with the rest obtained from reference TRBV11-2 and TRBJ2-1, is as follows: EAGVAQSPRYKIIEKRQSVAFWCNPISGHATLYWYQQILGQGPKLLIQFQNNGVVDDSQLPKDRFSAERLKGVDSTLKIQPAKLEDSAVYLCASSLKGLEQFFGPGTRLTVL.

This clonotype has more than one count but fewer than ten. The chain carries TRBV18 and TRBJ1-1, with a weak D call TRBD1 (5 bases). The germline V gene encodes CDR1 KGHSH and CDR2 LQKENI. The CDR3 extends over 13 amino acids. Trimming took off 4 bases at V and 1 base at J, with 7 bases between the two ends. The DNA of the CDR3 is TGTGCCAGCTCACAAGGGGAGAACACTGAAGCTTTCTTT. Translated, it gives CASSQGENTEAFF.

The genes are TRBV9 and TRBJ2-3; D perhaps matches TRBD2 (5 bases). The V end was cut by 0 bases, the J end by 3 bases, with 8 bases between. Germline V gene sequence: CDR1 SGDLS, CDR2 YYNGEE. This CDR3 has 14 amino acids. The DNA for the CDR3 is TGTGCCAGCAGCGTAGCGGGAAGGACAGATACGCAGTATTTT. It translates to CASSVAGRTDTQYF.

This clonotype has a handful of counts. The CDR3 bases are TGTGCCAGCAGTTTTCGGGGAAGCGGCACTGAAGCTTTCTTT. Residues: CASSFRGSGTEAFF. V and J are TRBV12-3 or TRBV12-4 and TRBJ1-1; D gene uncertain. The CDR3 runs to 14 residues. The V end was cut by 3 bases, the J end by 4 bases, with 12 bases between.

The sample holds many counts of this clonotype. This chain uses TRBV7-7 with TRBJ2-1; D may correspond to TRBD1 or TRBD2 (5 bases each). The CDR3 consists of 14 residues. Germline V lookup: CDR1 SSHAT, CDR2 FNYEAQ (reference sequence). Trimming removed 1 base from V and 12 bases from J, with 16 bases in between. The chain's CDR3 is CASSLGGIWSAQFF. The CDR3 bases are TGTGCCAGCAGCTTAGGGGGGATTTGGTCGGCGCAGTTCTTC.

Ten or more counts support this clonotype. This chain uses TRBV29-1 with TRBJ2-3; D may match TRBD1 or TRBD2 (5 bases each). Germline CDR1 and CDR2: SQVTM and ANQGSEA. This CDR3 has 15 amino acids. V lost 4 bases, J lost 0 bases, and 14 bases lay in between. The CDR3 sequence is CSVGGLGESTDTQYF. The CDR3, as DNA: TGCAGCGTTGGAGGATTGGGGGAAAGCACAGATACGCAGTATTTT.

The chain joins TRBV5-6 to TRBJ1-2; the D is unclear. This CDR3 is built from 12 residues. Between the trimmed V and J ends, which lost 4 bases and 0 bases, there was a span of 4 bases. Germline assignment: CDR1 SGHDT and CDR2 YYEEEE. For the CDR3, the DNA is TGTGCCAGCAGCCCTTCTAACTATGGCTACACCTTC. It specifies CASSPSNYGYTF. The whole variable domain, remainder taken from reference TRBV5-6 and TRBJ1-2, is DAGVTQSPTHLIKTRGQQVTLRCSPKSGHDTVSWYQQALGQGPQFIFQYYEEEERQRGNFPDRFSGHQFPNYSSELNVNALLLGDSALYLCASSPSNYGYTFGSGTRLTVV.

V usage is TRBV20-1 and J usage is TRBJ1-6, with TRBD1 matching 9 bases. In germline, CDR1 is DFQATT, CDR2 SNEGSKA (reference sequence). Losses at the gene ends were 3 bases for V and 5 bases for J; bases not matched to a gene: 5. CDR3 length equals 15 residues. The CDR3 spells CSARSGDRDNSPLHF. The CDR3 coding sequence is TGCAGTGCTAGGTCGGGGGACAGGGATAATTCACCCCTCCACTTT.

The chain couples TRBV28 to TRBJ2-3; the D is unclear. CDR1 and CDR2 from the germline V gene are MDHEN and SYDVKM. The length of the CDR3 is 14 residues. V lost 6 bases, J lost 1 base, and 11 bases lay in between. CDR3 amino acids: CASRRRPGTDTQYF. The CDR3 nucleotides are TGTGCCAGCAGACGCCGGCCGGGCACAGATACGCAGTATTTT.

The chain links TRBV28 to TRBJ2-5, with no clear D. Looked up from germline, CDR1 is MDHEN and CDR2 is SYDVKM. The V end was cut by 8 bases, the J end by 1 base, with 11 bases between. The CDR3 spans 13 residues. CDR3 bases: TGTGCCAGCTTGCCTACACCCCAAGAGACCCAGTACTTC. Amino acid sequence: CASLPTPQETQYF. The full variable domain, in which reference TRBV28 and TRBJ2-5 provide the parts outside the CDR3, is DVKVTQSSRYLVKRTGEKVFLECVQDMDHENMFWYRQDPGLGLRLIYFSYDVKMKEKGDIPEGYSVSREKKERFSLILESASTNQTSMYLCASLPTPQETQYFGPGTRLLVL.

This clonotype was seen at least ten times. This chain connects TRBV6-2 or TRBV6-3 to TRBJ1-1; no clear D. This CDR3 has 13 residues. In germline, CDR1 is MNHEY, CDR2 SVGEGT. V lost 0 bases, J lost 10 bases, and 12 bases lay in between. The CDR3 spells CASSYSKLVPAFF. DNA for the CDR3: TGTGCCAGCAGTTACTCGAAACTAGTCCCAGCTTTCTTT.

This clonotype was recorded many times. The rearrangement joins TRBV7-9 to TRBJ1-2; D gene ambiguous. V shed 4 bases and J shed 2 bases, with 11 bases lying between them. Germline CDR1 is SEHNR and CDR2 is FQNEAQ (reference sequence). The CDR3 covers 14 residues. CDR3 residues: CASSSPRTNYGYTF. DNA for the CDR3: TGTGCCAGCAGCTCCCCCCGGACCAACTATGGCTACACCTTC.

The chain joins TRBV12-3 or TRBV12-4 to TRBJ1-1, with D possibly TRBD1 on 6 matching bases. With 6 bases removed from V and 5 bases from J, the gap between germline ends came to 13 bases. The CDR3 runs 13 residues. In DNA form, the CDR3 reads TGTGCCAGCAGCAGGGGTTGGGCAACTGAAGCTTTCTTT. Its translation is CASSRGWATEAFF.

This clonotype was found many times. The rearrangement joins TRBV5-1 to TRBJ1-1; 9 nucleotides agree with TRBD1. Trimming at V came to 0 bases and at J to 5 bases, leaving 5 bases not matched to a gene. Germline V lookup: CDR1 SGHRS, CDR2 YFSETQ. The CDR3 runs to 15 residues. The CDR3 DNA reads TGCGCCAGCAGCTTGGTGGGACAGGGACAAACTGAAGCTTTCTTT. Translation gives CASSLVGQGQTEAFF.

This clonotype was seen more than once but under ten times. V is TRBV5-1 and J is TRBJ2-2; D tentatively reads TRBD1 or TRBD2 (5 bases each). CDR3 length equals 15 residues. From germline, CDR1 is SGHRS and CDR2 YFSETQ. V lost 0 bases to trimming and J lost 3 bases, with 9 bases between them. CDR3 region: CASSLGGAYTGELFF. CDR3 nucleotide sequence: TGCGCCAGCAGCTTGGGAGGGGCCTACACCGGGGAGCTGTTTTTT.

This clonotype was detected only a few times. The chain couples TRBV20-1 to TRBJ1-3, with 7 bases identical to TRBD1. J lost 3 bases, V lost 3 bases, and 14 bases had no gene match. This CDR3 comprises 17 residues. Per germline, CDR1 DFQATT and CDR2 SNEGSKA (reference sequence). CDR3: CSASTPPGGRLGNTIYF. In DNA form, the CDR3 reads TGCAGTGCTAGTACGCCCCCAGGGGGAAGACTTGGAAACACCATATATTTT.

V is TRBV7-6 and J is TRBJ2-1, with D possibly TRBD2 on 5 matching bases. The CDR3 covers 13 residues. V shed 1 base and J shed 11 bases, with 12 bases lying between them. CDR1 is SGHVS and CDR2 is FNYEAQ in the germline V gene. The CDR3 protein is CASSLGIGDKQFF. In DNA, the CDR3 is TGTGCCAGCAGCTTAGGAATCGGGGATAAGCAGTTCTTC.

The V and J genes are TRBV5-1 and TRBJ2-5; TRBD1 or TRBD2 may be the D gene (6 bases each). The CDR3 contains 16 residues. Deletions cut 4 bases from V and 7 bases from J, with 23 bases between. CDR1 SGHRS and CDR2 YFSETQ come from the germline V gene. CDR3 DNA sequence: TGCGCCAGCAGCGTAACTTCAGGGGCGGCGGGGACGACCCAGTACTTC. Its protein product is CASSVTSGAAGTTQYF.